This T cell receptor beta chain comes out of a study of T cell repertoires in cytomegalovirus infection. Study context: Indications came from public TCR beta signatures; they pointed to CMV infection and to a matching HLA type.

Whole-study findings and limits: HLA-C-restricted TCR beta clonotypes specific for CMV led the ex vivo response.

The CDR3 runs to 16 residues. Germline CDR1 is SSHAT and CDR2 is FNYEAQ (reference sequence). There are many counts of this clonotype. What it recognizes is unknown. A read error may account for a junction end that differs from germline. TCRdb reprocessed the reads via MiXCR and lists one record per CDR3 protein. The repertoire has hundreds of thousands of distinct CDR3 sequences, 24% of them found once; the top ten carry 8%. This chain uses TRBV7-7 with TRBJ2-2; D gene uncertain. This sequence originates from a human donor in good health (CMV status not recorded). Some clones in this sample may be carry-over from other donors' samples. The sequenced sample was CD8+ T cells from PBMCs. The CDR3 DNA is TGTGCTAGCAGCTTAGACCCTCCGGAGTATACCGGGGAGCTGTTTTTT. Translation: CASSLDPPEYTGELFF.